Included here is one T cell receptor (beta chain) sequence, with context. The data stem from a study of blood T cell repertoires in COVID-19. Data came from immunoSEQ multiplex PCR; TCRdb stores just in-frame clones and leaves some out. The sample has 210,000 or so clones, 80% to 85% seen once. The V gene end was trimmed by 0 bases and the J gene end by 5 bases; junction bases not matched to a gene: 6. The CDR3 covers 15 residues. Germline-derived CDR1 and CDR2 are SEHNR and FQNEAQ (reference sequence). This clonotype originated in an elderly woman with active or convalescent COVID-19. V gene TRBV7-9 combines with J gene TRBJ1-2, with TRBD1 matching over 7 bases. Material: peripheral blood. DNA for the CDR3: TGTGCCAGCAGCTTAGCGATAGGGGGCGCTTATGGCTACACCTTC. Its translation is CASSLAIGGAYGYTF.